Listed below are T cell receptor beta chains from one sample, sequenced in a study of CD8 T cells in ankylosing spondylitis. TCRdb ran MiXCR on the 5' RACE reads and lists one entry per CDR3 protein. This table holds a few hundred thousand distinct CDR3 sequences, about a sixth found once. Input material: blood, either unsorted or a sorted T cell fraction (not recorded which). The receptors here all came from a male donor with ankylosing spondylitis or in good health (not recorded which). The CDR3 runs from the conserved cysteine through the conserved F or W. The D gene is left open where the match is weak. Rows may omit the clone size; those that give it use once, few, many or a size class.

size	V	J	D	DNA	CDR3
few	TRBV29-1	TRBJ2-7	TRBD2	TGCAGCGTCGAAACCGGGACTAGCGGAATATACGAGCAGTACTTC	CSVETGTSGIYEQYF
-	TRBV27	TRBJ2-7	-	TGTGCCAGCAGTTTAACCGGGGGAAGCTCCTACGAGCAGTACTTC	CASSLTGGSSYEQYF
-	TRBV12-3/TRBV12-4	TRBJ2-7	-	TGTGCCAGCAGTTTAGGGGACACCCCCTACGAGCAGTACTTC	CASSLGDTPYEQYF
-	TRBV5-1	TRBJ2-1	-	TGCGCCAGCAGGAGGGAGGACTTTTATAATGAGCAGTTCTTC	CASRREDFYNEQFF
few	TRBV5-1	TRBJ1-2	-	TGCGCCAGCAGCTTGGACACGACCTATGGCTACACCTTC	CASSLDTTYGYTF
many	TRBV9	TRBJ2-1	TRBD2	TGTGCCAGCAGCGTAGGAGGGAGGGCCAATGAGCAGTTCTTC	CASSVGGRANEQFF
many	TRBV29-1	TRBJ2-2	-	TGCAGCGTTGACAGCCAGAACACCGGGGAGCTGTTTTTT	CSVDSQNTGELFF
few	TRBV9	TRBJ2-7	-	TGTGCCAGCAGCGCATATCCGGGCCATGACTACGAGCAGTACTTC	CASSAYPGHDYEQYF
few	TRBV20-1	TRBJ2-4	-	TGCAGTGCTACAGACCTAAGCGGAGCCAAAAACATTCAGTACTTC	CSATDLSGAKNIQYF
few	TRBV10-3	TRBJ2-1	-	TGTGCCATCAGTGAGTCCGTGGCTAGGGGCTATAATGAGCAGTTCTTC	CAISESVARGYNEQFF
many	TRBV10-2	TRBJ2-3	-	TGCGCCAGCAGTTCGGGAGTAAGCACAGATACGCAGTATTTT	CASSSGVSTDTQYF
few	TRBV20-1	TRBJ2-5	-	TGCAGTGCTAAACTTCCAGAGACCCAGTACTTC	CSAKLPETQYF
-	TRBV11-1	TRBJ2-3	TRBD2	TGTGCCAGCAGCTTAATCGACCGCCCCGGTGGAGCGGGAGTTTTGTTAGATACGCAGTATTTT	CASSLIDRPGGAGVLLDTQYF